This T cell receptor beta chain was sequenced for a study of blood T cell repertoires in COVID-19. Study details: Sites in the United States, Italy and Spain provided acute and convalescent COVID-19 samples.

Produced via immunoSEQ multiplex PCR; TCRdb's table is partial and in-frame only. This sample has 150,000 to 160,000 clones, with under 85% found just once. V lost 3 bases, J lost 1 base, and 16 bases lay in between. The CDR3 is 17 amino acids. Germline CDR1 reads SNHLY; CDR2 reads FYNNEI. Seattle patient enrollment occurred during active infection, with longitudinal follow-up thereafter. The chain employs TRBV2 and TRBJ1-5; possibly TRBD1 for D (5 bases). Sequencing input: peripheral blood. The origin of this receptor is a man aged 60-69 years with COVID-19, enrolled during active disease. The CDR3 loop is CASSEGGVLPSNQPQHF. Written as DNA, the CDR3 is TGTGCCAGCAGTGAGGGGGGAGTTCTACCCAGCAATCAGCCCCAGCATTTT.